The clone carrying this TCR beta chain was detected only a few times. The data were taken from a study of patients and donors after allogeneic stem cell transplantation. V lost 2 bases and J 1 base, leaving 18 bases between the germline ends. Germline V lookup: CDR1 LGHNA, CDR2 YNFKEQ. The CDR3 totals 17 residues. TCRdb reanalysed the RT-PCR reads using MiXCR and keeps one entry per CDR3 protein. The top ten clones hold 5.5% to 6.5% of a sample with about 960,000 distinct CDR3 sequences, about 20% of them seen once. What was sequenced was blood, either unsorted or a sorted T cell fraction (not recorded which). The chain recombines TRBV4-2 with TRBJ2-7; the D gene is possibly TRBD1 (6 bases). This clonotype was obtained from a human donor who was either an allogeneic HSCT recipient or a stem cell or donor lymphocyte infusion donor (not recorded which). It is not recorded whose cells these are; they may come from a transplant donor. CDR3 DNA sequence: TGTGCCAGCAGCCAAAGGGCCCTAGGGCAGGGGTCCTACGAGCAGTACTTC. It specifies CASSQRALGQGSYEQYF.